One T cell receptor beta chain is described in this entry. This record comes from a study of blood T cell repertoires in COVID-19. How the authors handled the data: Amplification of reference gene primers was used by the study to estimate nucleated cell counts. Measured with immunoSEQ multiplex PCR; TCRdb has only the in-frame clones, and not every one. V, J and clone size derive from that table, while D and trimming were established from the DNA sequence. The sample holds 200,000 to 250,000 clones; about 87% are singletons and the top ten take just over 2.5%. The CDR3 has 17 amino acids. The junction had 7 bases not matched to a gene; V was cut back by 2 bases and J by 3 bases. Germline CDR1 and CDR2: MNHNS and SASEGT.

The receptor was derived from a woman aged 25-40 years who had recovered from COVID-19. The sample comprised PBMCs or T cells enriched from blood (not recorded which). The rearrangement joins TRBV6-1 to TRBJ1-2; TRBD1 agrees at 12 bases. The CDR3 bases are TGTGCCAGCAGTGAATCAGCGGGACAGGGGGCCTACTATGGCTACACCTTC. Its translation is CASSESAGQGAYYGYTF.